One sample yielded the 24 T cell receptor beta chains listed below, sequenced in a study of multiple sclerosis patients with progressive multifocal leukoencephalopathy. Measured with immunoSEQ multiplex PCR; TCRdb has only the in-frame clones, and not every one. The sample has approximately 30,000 clones; about nine tenths are singletons. As for time point: time of PML onset. The starting material was PBMCs, obtained from a patient treated with natalizumab. The source is a woman in her thirties or forties with progressive multifocal leukoencephalopathy.

This chain links TRBV5-6 with TRBJ1-2; D call uncertain. Trimming took 6 bases from V and 8 from J, leaving 8 bases between them. From germline, CDR1 is SGHDT and CDR2 YYEEEE. The CDR3 runs to 10 residues. The CDR3 here is CASKDLGYTF. As DNA, the CDR3 is TGTGCCAGCAAAGACCTCGGCTACACCTTC.

The chain couples TRBV5-4 to TRBJ1-5; possible D gene TRBD1, 5 bases. Germline assignment: CDR1 SGHNT and CDR2 YYREEE (reference sequence). The V end was cut by 2 bases, the J end by 2 bases, with 11 bases between. CDR3 length equals 15 residues. The CDR3 loop reads CASSFQGKGNQPQHF. CDR3 DNA sequence: TGTGCCAGCAGCTTCCAGGGAAAGGGCAATCAGCCCCAGCATTTT.

This clone was seen once. V is TRBV19 and J is TRBJ1-4, with TRBD1 matching over 7 bases. Trimming at V came to 4 bases and at J to 4 bases, leaving 3 bases not matched to a gene. CDR1 LNHDA and CDR2 SQIVND come from the germline V gene (reference sequence). The CDR3 extends over 14 amino acids. CDR3 coding DNA: TGTGCCAGTAGTAACAGGGGAGTTAATGAAAAACTGTTTTTT. The encoded protein is CASSNRGVNEKLFF.

The genes are TRBV7-8 and TRBJ1-1, with TRBD1 identical over 9 bases. CDR3 size: 16 residues. Losses at the gene ends were 2 bases for V and 7 bases for J; bases not matched to a gene: 11. From germline, CDR1 is SGHVS and CDR2 FQNEAQ. The CDR3 reads CASSLRQGEVNYEAFF. The CDR3 region has the DNA TGTGCCAGCAGCTTACGACAGGGGGAGGTTAACTATGAAGCTTTCTTT.

This sequence joins TRBV4-2 and TRBJ2-5; 8 bases are shared with TRBD2. The end of the DNA aligns better with TRBJ2-7, so the J call may be wrong. CDR1 is LGHNA and CDR2 is YNFKEQ in the germline V gene. CDR3 length: 15 amino acids. In DNA, the CDR3 is TGTGCCAGCAGCCCCAGAGAGCGGGAGTTCTACGAGCAGTACTTC. This codes for CASSPREREFYEQYF.

V usage is TRBV19 and J usage is TRBJ1-5; 10 bases agree with TRBD1. V lost 5 bases and J lost 6; bases outside the gene matches: 7. Germline CDR1 LNHDA, CDR2 SQIVND (reference sequence). The CDR3 loop spans 15 amino acids. The DNA for the CDR3 is TGTGCCAGTAGTTCGGGGACAGGGGTGGCTCAGCCCCAGCATTTT. This encodes CASSSGTGVAQPQHF.

The chain is built from TRBV4-3 and TRBJ2-3; 8 bases are shared with TRBD2. V lost 1 base and J lost 4; bases outside the gene matches: 13. CDR1 and CDR2 from the germline V gene are LGHNA and YSLEER. CDR3 length: 18 residues. CDR3 sequence reads: CASSQGTSVRGASDTQYF. The CDR3 coding sequence is TGCGCCAGCAGCCAAGGGACGAGCGTGCGGGGGGCATCAGATACGCAGTATTTT.

The V gene is TRBV15, the J gene TRBJ2-7; D call uncertain. In germline, CDR1 is LNHNV, CDR2 YYDKDF (reference sequence). V was clipped by 0 bases and J by 6 bases, with 15 bases between them. The CDR3 length is 15 residues. The CDR3 spells CATSRDSDHLSEQYF. For the CDR3, the DNA is TGTGCCACCAGCAGAGATTCGGACCATCTCTCCGAGCAGTACTTC. Full variable domain (remainder filled in from reference TRBV15 and TRBJ2-7): DAMVIQNPRYQVTQFGKPVTLSCSQTLNHNVMYWYQQKSSQAPKLLFHYYDKDFNNEADTPDNFQSRRPNTSFCFLDIRSPGLGDTAMYLCATSRDSDHLSEQYFGPGTRLTVT.

The chain combines TRBV29-1 with TRBJ2-7; 10 positions agree with TRBD1. The CDR3 runs to 13 residues. With V trimmed by 3 bases and J by 7 bases, 6 bases remained unmatched. Looked up from germline, CDR1 is SQVTM and CDR2 is ANQGSEA. The chain's CDR3 is CSVDRDRGREQYF. In DNA, the CDR3 is TGCAGCGTTGACAGAGACAGGGGGCGGGAGCAGTACTTC.

V and J are TRBV27 and TRBJ1-5; D gene uncertain. Trimming removed 6 bases from V and 1 base from J, with 13 bases in between. The CDR3 contains 15 residues. Germline V gene lookup returns CDR1 MNHEY and CDR2 SMNVEV (reference sequence). The CDR3 DNA sequence: TGTGCCAGCAGCAGAGGAGGATACAGCAATCAGCCCCAGCATTTT. Its translation is CASSRGGYSNQPQHF.

The table lists this clone with a count of one. CDR3 bases: TGTGCCAGCAGTTCGGTAAAGTATGAGCAGTTCTTC. It is translated as CASSSVKYEQFF. V gene TRBV28 combines with J gene TRBJ2-1; D remains unclear. Trimming stripped 4 bases from V and 8 bases from J, with 9 bases between. Germline loops: CDR1 MDHEN, CDR2 SYDVKM. This CDR3 has 12 amino acids.

This clone appeared a few times. V usage is TRBV10-1 and J usage is TRBJ2-2, with D perhaps matching TRBD1 or TRBD2 (6 bases each). Trimming cost V 5 bases and J 2 bases, with 9 bases left between them. The CDR3 consists of 14 residues. The V gene's germline CDR1 is WNHNN and CDR2 SYGVQD (reference sequence). In DNA form, the CDR3 reads TGCGCCAGCAGTACAGGGACTAACACCGGGGAGCTGTTTTTT. Its translation: CASSTGTNTGELFF.

This clone is a singleton in its sample. This rearrangement joins TRBV5-8 to TRBJ1-5, with 8 positions matching TRBD1. Germline values: CDR1 SGHTS, CDR2 YDEGEE. This CDR3 contains 15 residues. Trimming at V came to 2 bases and at J to 5 bases, leaving 6 bases not matched to a gene. DNA of the CDR3: TGTGCCAGCAGCTTAACAGGGGGAAGGGATCAGCCCCAGCATTTT. It encodes CASSLTGGRDQPQHF.

The rearrangement joins TRBV5-6 to TRBJ2-3, with TRBD2 matching 12 bases. Germline values: CDR1 SGHDT, CDR2 YYEEEE. The V gene end was trimmed by 4 bases and the J gene end by 2 bases; junction bases not matched to a gene: 5. The CDR3 consists of 16 residues. DNA of the CDR3: TGTGCCAGCAGCGGAGGACTAGCGGGGTACACAGATACGCAGTATTTT. It codes for CASSGGLAGYTDTQYF.

V and J are TRBV7-2 and TRBJ2-3; D is possibly TRBD1 (6 bases). This CDR3 region has 15 residues. CDR1 and CDR2 (germline): SGHTA, FQGNSA. V lost 6 bases, J lost 4 bases, and 17 bases lay in between. CDR3 in DNA: TGTGCCAGCAGATTAAGGGCGTCAGGGGCAGATACGCAGTATTTT. This encodes CASRLRASGADTQYF.

The chain carries TRBV25-1 and TRBJ2-7; D unresolved. Germline CDR1 MGHDK, CDR2 SYGVNS. The CDR3 is 12 amino acids. V was clipped by 3 bases and J by 5 bases, with 8 bases between them. The CDR3 region has the DNA TGTGCCAGCAGTGACCCGGGTGACGAGCAGTACTTC. Its protein is CASSDPGDEQYF.

The V and J genes are TRBV29-1 and TRBJ1-1; tentatively, D is TRBD1 (6 bases). Germline V gene sequence: CDR1 SQVTM, CDR2 ANQGSEA. The CDR3 is 14 residues long. Trimming took 0 bases from V and 10 from J, leaving 18 bases between them. CDR3 amino acids: CSVEDVEGGQRAFF. The CDR3 DNA is TGCAGCGTTGAAGACGTGGAGGGGGGGCAAAGAGCTTTCTTT.

This clone appeared a few times. V is TRBV30 and J is TRBJ1-3; TRBD1 aligns across 7 bases. Germline V gene lookup returns CDR1 GTSNPN and CDR2 SVGIG (reference sequence). V trimming: 7 bases; J trimming: 2 bases; junction bases outside the gene matches: 26. The CDR3 is 20 residues long. CDR3 sequence reads: CASLVKVRGVASWTGNTIYF. CDR3 nucleotide sequence: TGTGCCTCCCTAGTGAAAGTCAGGGGGGTCGCGTCATGGACTGGAAACACCATATATTTT.

The gene calls are TRBV25-1 and TRBJ1-2; D not resolved. Per germline, CDR1 MGHDK and CDR2 SYGVNS. CDR3 length: 13 residues. Trimming stripped 4 bases from V and 3 bases from J, with 9 bases between. CDR3 sequence (DNA): TGTGCCAGCAGTGGCACAGCCTACTATGGCTACACCTTC. Translating gives CASSGTAYYGYTF.

The rearrangement links TRBV7-2 to TRBJ2-7, with a possible D match to TRBD2 (5 bases). The CDR3 extends over 13 amino acids. V was cut by 7 bases and J by 4 bases, with 14 bases left in between. Germline assignment: CDR1 SGHTA and CDR2 FQGNSA. CDR3 sequence: CASNPGRLYEQYF. The CDR3 DNA follows: TGTGCCAGCAACCCGGGAAGACTGTACGAGCAGTACTTC.

The chain links TRBV27 to TRBJ2-5; 10 nucleotides match TRBD2. Germline trimming cut 1 base from V and 0 bases from J; bases unmatched to any gene: 5. CDR1 is MNHEY, CDR2 SMNVEV, per germline (reference sequence). The CDR3 is made up of 17 amino acids. For the CDR3, the DNA is TGTGCCAGCAGTTTATTTGGGACTAGCGCGTACCAAGAGACCCAGTACTTC. It is translated as CASSLFGTSAYQETQYF.

The V call is TRBV4-3, the J call TRBJ1-2; TRBD1 agrees at 11 bases. The CDR3 is 17 residues long. The germline gives CDR1 LGHNA, CDR2 YSLEER. The J segment lost 7 bases and the V segment lost 3 bases, leaving 13 bases of the junction unmatched. In nucleotides, the CDR3 is TGCGCCAGCAGCCAGAATTCGGGACAGGGGGTGTTGGGTGGCTACACCTTC. This sequence encodes CASSQNSGQGVLGGYTF.

In its sample, this clone was seen a few times. V gene TRBV6-6 combines with J gene TRBJ1-1, with TRBD1 as a possible D gene (5 bases). With 0 bases removed from V and 7 bases from J, the gap between germline ends came to 6 bases. The CDR3 totals 12 residues. CDR1 MNHNY and CDR2 SVGAGI come from the germline V gene (reference sequence). CDR3 DNA: TGTGCCAGCAGTTACTCGAGGGGTGAAGCTTTCTTT. Protein product: CASSYSRGEAFF.

This sequence joins TRBV27 and TRBJ2-5, with D tentatively TRBD1 (6 bases). This CDR3 is 13 amino acids long. Germline V gene data show CDR1 as MNHEY and CDR2 as SMNVEV (reference sequence). The V and J ends lost 8 bases and 9 bases respectively, with 19 bases between them. CDR3 amino acids: CASAGGGGWAQYF. The CDR3 nucleotides read TGTGCCAGCGCGGGCGGTGGGGGCTGGGCCCAGTACTTC.